Listed below are T cell receptor beta chains from one sample, sequenced in a study of blood T cell repertoires in COVID-19. This table comes from immunoSEQ multiplex PCR, and its TCRdb copy is limited to in-frame clones, with some not included. The sample lists over 110,000 clones, about 80% occurring once. The source material was peripheral blood. The receptors were gathered from a man between 70 and 80 years old who had recovered from COVID-19. Each CDR3 is given without its conserved first and last residue. Fields, in order: CDR3 protein, J gene, clone size, CDR3 length, V gene. Not every row has a clone size; where given, it reads once, few, many or a size class.

ASSYSGSAETQY	TRBJ2-5	NA	12	TRBV6-2/TRBV6-3
AWSFGVREDETQY	TRBJ2-5	NA	13	TRBV30
ASSSRKTSGGRNTQY	TRBJ2-3	NA	15	TRBV7-9
ASSSSDWVDTGELF	TRBJ2-2	NA	14	TRBV18
SVEVAGVRDTQY	TRBJ2-3	NA	12	TRBV29-1
ASSESRSGNTIY	TRBJ1-3	NA	12	TRBV10-1
ASTRRIAEQF	TRBJ2-1	NA	10	TRBV12-3/TRBV12-4
ASSPPLRGTQY	TRBJ2-5	NA	11	TRBV18
ASSTGQGDEQY	TRBJ2-7	NA	11	TRBV5-4
STSGADGTYEQY	TRBJ2-7	few	12	TRBV29-1
SVIGGSYSYEQY	TRBJ2-7	NA	12	TRBV29-1
ASGLVFGLAGGGDTQY	TRBJ2-3	NA	16	TRBV12-5
ASSEGRLGGYGYT	TRBJ1-2	NA	13	TRBV6-1
ATSRGPTSGYEQY	TRBJ2-7	NA	13	TRBV15
ASSPRFVGVGPDEQF	TRBJ2-1	once	15	TRBV6-6
ASSIRTLGANNEQF	TRBJ2-1	NA	14	TRBV19
ASSQGTSGNHGELF	TRBJ2-2	NA	14	TRBV4-3
ASSPLAGVDEQF	TRBJ2-1	many	12	TRBV9
ASSLRGLYEQY	TRBJ2-7	NA	11	TRBV7-8
AISESPHRKNYEQY	TRBJ2-7	NA	14	TRBV10-3
ASSYGASGEYEQY	TRBJ2-7	NA	13	TRBV6-5
ASSRAGRTGELF	TRBJ2-2	NA	12	TRBV5-1
AWSQAGGEY	TRBJ2-7	NA	9	TRBV30
ASSFYSPRGYGYT	TRBJ1-2	NA	13	TRBV28
ASSTSGSGTYEQY	TRBJ2-7	NA	13	TRBV18
ASSPRAGGPKNIQY	TRBJ2-4	NA	14	TRBV11-2
ASSQDATDPYEQY	TRBJ2-7	NA	13	TRBV3-1/TRBV3-2
ATSRTTGRRSTDTQY	TRBJ2-3	NA	15	TRBV15
ASSQASAGVRDTQY	TRBJ2-3	NA	14	TRBV3-1/TRBV3-2
ASSLGQTGRFGYT	TRBJ1-2	NA	13	TRBV5-4
ASRPADRTDTQY	TRBJ2-3	NA	12	TRBV19
ASSDSGPTYNEQF	TRBJ2-1	NA	13	TRBV2
ASSLAATSGFNEQF	TRBJ2-1	NA	14	TRBV7-2
ASSLAGATETQY	TRBJ2-5	once	12	TRBV7-8
ASSEGRTVIYEQY	TRBJ2-7	NA	13	TRBV2
ASSKGGSGSSYNEQF	TRBJ2-1	NA	15	TRBV21-1
ASSYPGQGRREQY	TRBJ2-7	NA	13	TRBV6-2/TRBV6-3
ASSRAGGVGDTQY	TRBJ2-3	NA	13	TRBV6-2/TRBV6-3
ASSRWAGGYNEQF	TRBJ2-1	NA	13	TRBV11-2
ASSLGQSTDTQY	TRBJ2-3	NA	12	TRBV7-9
ASTLGGANTEAF	TRBJ1-1	once	12	TRBV7-9
ASCFLRGGTDTQY	TRBJ2-3	NA	13	TRBV27
ASSETSYEQY	TRBJ2-7	NA	10	TRBV2
ASTEWGLGNTIY	TRBJ1-3	few	12	TRBV2
ATTPSTGANTIY	TRBJ1-3	NA	12	TRBV7-8
SVRGWTGDTDTQY	TRBJ2-3	NA	13	TRBV29-1
ASSQLTARGYGYT	TRBJ1-2	NA	13	TRBV14
AWSAAGVGWEQY	TRBJ2-7	NA	12	TRBV30
AWNGGSLYNEQF	TRBJ2-1	NA	12	TRBV30
ASRPPRRPQH	TRBJ1-5	NA	10	TRBV23-1
ASTPGGLGNTGELF	TRBJ2-2	NA	14	TRBV9
ASSLANPQETQY	TRBJ2-5	NA	12	TRBV5-1
ASSLLTSGTYEQY	TRBJ2-7	NA	13	TRBV4-1
ASSTDNTAGELF	TRBJ2-2	NA	12	TRBV6-2/TRBV6-3
ARSLGDRINQPQH	TRBJ1-5	NA	13	TRBV5-3
ASSFSGQGANEQF	TRBJ2-1	NA	13	TRBV11-3
ASSLSWTAGEQY	TRBJ2-7	NA	12	TRBV7-2